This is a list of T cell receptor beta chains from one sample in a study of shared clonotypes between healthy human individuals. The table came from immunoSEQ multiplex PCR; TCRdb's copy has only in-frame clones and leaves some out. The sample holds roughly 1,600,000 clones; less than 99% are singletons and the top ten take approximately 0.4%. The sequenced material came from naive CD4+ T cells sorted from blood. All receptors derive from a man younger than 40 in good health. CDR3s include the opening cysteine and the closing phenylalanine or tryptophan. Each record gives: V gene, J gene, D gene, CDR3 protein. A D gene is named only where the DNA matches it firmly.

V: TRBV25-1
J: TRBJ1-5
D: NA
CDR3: CASGDSLDFAPQHF

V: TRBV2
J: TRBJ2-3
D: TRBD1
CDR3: CASRKDRGWDTQYF

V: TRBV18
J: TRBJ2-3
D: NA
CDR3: CASSPTRDTDTQYF

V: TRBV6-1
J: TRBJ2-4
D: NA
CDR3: CASSEFGMGQGIRKNIQYF

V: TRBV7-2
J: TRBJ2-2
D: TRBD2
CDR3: CASSPLREPGELFF

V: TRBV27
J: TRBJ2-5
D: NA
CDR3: CASSLSVGQETQYF

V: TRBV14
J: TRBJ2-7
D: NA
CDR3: CASSKGLSYEQYF

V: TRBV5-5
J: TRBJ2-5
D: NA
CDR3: CASSPGPFETQYF

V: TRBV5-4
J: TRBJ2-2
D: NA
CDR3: CASSKDPGSTGELFF

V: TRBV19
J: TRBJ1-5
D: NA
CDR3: CASSSVGTHNQPQHF

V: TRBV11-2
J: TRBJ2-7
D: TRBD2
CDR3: CASRQTGGRAYEQYF